The 30 T cell receptor beta chains below all came from one sample that was sequenced in a study of blood T cell repertoires in COVID-19. Profiled with immunoSEQ multiplex PCR; TCRdb holds only in-frame clones, not every one. Counted here are 250,000 to 350,000 clones, around 85% occurring once; the ten biggest clones make up over 2%. Sequenced: peripheral blood. These receptors were collected from a woman aged 25 to 39 who had recovered from COVID-19.

The table lists this clone with a count of one. The chain couples TRBV12-3 or TRBV12-4 to TRBJ1-5; D not certain. This CDR3 spans 13 amino acids. Between the trimmed V and J ends, which lost 3 bases and 4 bases, there was a span of 7 bases. CDR3 protein: CASSFEGNQPQHF. In DNA, the CDR3 is TGTGCCAGCAGTTTTGAGGGAAATCAGCCCCAGCATTTT.

The chain couples TRBV5-4 to TRBJ1-2; no definite D call. Trimming cost V 2 bases and J 2 bases, with 13 bases left between them. The CDR3 runs to 15 residues. CDR1 is SGHNT, CDR2 YYREEE, per germline (reference sequence). As DNA, the CDR3 is TGTGCCAGCAGCTTCCCGGGGAGAGGGAACTATGGCTACACCTTC. Its translation is CASSFPGRGNYGYTF.

V and J are TRBV19 and TRBJ2-7, with 11 bases lining up with TRBD2. The V gene end was trimmed by 3 bases and the J gene end by 5 bases; junction bases not matched to a gene: 6. Germline values: CDR1 LNHDA, CDR2 SQIVND (reference sequence). The CDR3 is 15 residues long. CDR3 DNA sequence: TGTGCCAGTAGTATTGTAGCGGGAGGGCCGGACGAGCAGTACTTC. It translates to CASSIVAGGPDEQYF.

This sequence joins TRBV9 and TRBJ1-3, with a weak D call TRBD1 (5 bases). The germline CDR1 and CDR2 sequences are SGDLS and YYNGEE. The V gene lost 0 bases and the J gene lost 1 base, with 11 bases spanning the gap. This CDR3 contains 16 residues. CDR3 loop: CASSVGAGVSGNTIYF. The CDR3 nucleotides read TGTGCCAGCAGCGTAGGAGCGGGGGTATCTGGAAACACCATATATTTT.

The V call is TRBV19, the J call TRBJ2-7; D gene unclear. Trimming cost V 5 bases and J 0 bases, with 11 bases left between them. Germline CDR1 LNHDA, CDR2 SQIVND (reference sequence). The CDR3 spans 14 residues. CDR3 region: CASSADLSSYEQYF. The CDR3 DNA reads TGTGCCAGTAGTGCCGACTTAAGCTCCTACGAGCAGTACTTC.

The count of this clone is one. The V gene is TRBV3-1 (or the pseudogene TRBV3-2), the J gene TRBJ1-1, with D perhaps matching TRBD1 (5 bases). Germline CDR1 LGHDT, CDR2 YNNKEL (reference sequence). This CDR3 is built from 14 residues. Trimming pared 4 bases from V and 4 bases from J, leaving 13 bases between. Here the CDR3 reads CASSPICRGTEAFF. The DNA of the CDR3 is TGTGCCAGCAGCCCAATCTGTAGGGGCACTGAAGCTTTCTTT.

J is TRBJ1-5 and V is TRBV10-3; TRBD1 agrees at 8 bases. The CDR3 extends over 17 amino acids. The germline V gene encodes CDR1 ENHRY and CDR2 SYGVKD. V was pared by 0 bases and J by 1 base, with 5 bases of the junction left unmatched. The CDR3 protein is CAISESTGADSNQPQHF. In nucleotides, the CDR3 is TGTGCCATCAGTGAGTCGACAGGGGCTGACAGCAATCAGCCCCAGCATTTT.

The CDR3 nucleotides read TGCAGCGTTGACACAGGGGCCGGGGAGCAGTTCTTC. Encoded protein: CSVDTGAGEQFF. This sequence joins TRBV29-1 and TRBJ2-1; 7 bases map to TRBD1. This CDR3 has 12 amino acids. V shed 3 bases, J shed 10 bases, and the junction held 6 bases outside the gene matches. The germline CDR1 and CDR2 sequences are SQVTM and ANQGSEA.

V and J are TRBV19 and TRBJ1-1; D gene ambiguous. Trimming cost V 4 bases and J 2 bases, with 8 bases left between them. The V gene's germline CDR1 is LNHDA and CDR2 SQIVND (reference sequence). This CDR3 comprises 13 residues. The CDR3 loop is CASSTQVNTEAFF. The CDR3 nucleotides are TGTGCCAGTAGTACCCAGGTAAACACTGAAGCTTTCTTT.

This chain connects TRBV6-2 or TRBV6-3 to TRBJ2-5; 12 positions agree with TRBD2. The J segment lost 4 bases and the V segment lost 0 bases, leaving 12 bases of the junction unmatched. CDR3 length: 19 amino acids. Germline V lookup: CDR1 MNHEY, CDR2 SVGEGT. The CDR3 region is CASSYSSLAGGPWGETQYF. CDR3 sequence (DNA): TGTGCCAGCAGTTACTCGAGCCTAGCGGGAGGGCCTTGGGGAGAGACCCAGTACTTC.

V usage is TRBV28 and J usage is TRBJ1-4; D unresolved. Per germline, CDR1 MDHEN and CDR2 SYDVKM. This CDR3 is 14 amino acids long. V was trimmed by 5 bases and J by 8 bases, leaving 15 bases between them. The CDR3: CASSDRLNHEKLFF. CDR3 sequence (DNA): TGTGCCAGCAGTGATAGACTCAACCACGAAAAACTGTTTTTT. Full variable domain (remainder filled in from reference TRBV28 and TRBJ1-4): DVKVTQSSRYLVKRTGEKVFLECVQDMDHENMFWYRQDPGLGLRLIYFSYDVKMKEKGDIPEGYSVSREKKERFSLILESASTNQTSMYLCASSDRLNHEKLFFGSGTQLSVL.

The chain couples TRBV7-9 to TRBJ2-7; perhaps TRBD1 as D (7 bases). V was cut by 6 bases and J by 5 bases, with 17 bases left in between. The CDR3 sequence is 14 residues long. Germline V lookup: CDR1 SEHNR, CDR2 FQNEAQ (reference sequence). Here the CDR3 DNA reads TGTGCCAGCAGTCAGCGCCAGGGGGGCCACGAGCAGTACTTC. Its translation: CASSQRQGGHEQYF.

The V and J genes are TRBV28 and TRBJ1-6; 9 bases are shared with TRBD1. J lost 9 bases, V lost 6 bases, and 9 bases had no gene match. Germline lookup yields CDR1 MDHEN and CDR2 SYDVKM. This CDR3 is 15 amino acids long. The CDR3: CASSLLDRGGSPLHF. Here the CDR3 DNA reads TGTGCCAGCAGCCTCCTGGACAGGGGAGGTTCACCCCTCCACTTT.

The J gene is TRBJ1-1, the V gene TRBV30, with 12 bases fitting TRBD1. The CDR3 covers 13 residues. V gave up 8 bases and J gave up 8 bases; unmatched junction bases: 9. Germline V gene data show CDR1 as GTSNPN and CDR2 as SVGIG (reference sequence). The CDR3 protein is CAGTRDRGPEAFF. DNA of the CDR3: TGTGCCGGTACTAGGGACAGGGGGCCCGAAGCTTTCTTT.

Only a few counts were recorded for this clone. The chain joins TRBV13 to TRBJ1-3; a weak D match, TRBD1 (5 bases). The CDR3 totals 16 residues. The V end lost 4 bases, the J end lost 0 bases, and 13 bases lay between the germline ends. Germline-derived CDR1 and CDR2 are PRHDT and FYEKMQ (reference sequence). CDR3 protein: CASSWGLPLSGNTIYF. Written as DNA, the CDR3 is TGTGCCAGCAGCTGGGGACTGCCCCTCTCTGGAAACACCATATATTTT.

Of note for this clone: At one of its ends the junction is not consistent with the germline gene, which may arise from a read error. The gene calls are TRBV7-7 and TRBJ2-5, with a tentative D call TRBD1 (6 bases). The CDR3 contains 15 residues. Germline V gene data show CDR1 as SSHAT and CDR2 as FNYEAQ (reference sequence). The CDR3 nucleotides read TGTGCTAGCAGCTTAACAGGGATTCGGGAAGAGACCCAGTACTTC. Amino acids: CASSLTGIREETQYF.

The chain combines TRBV9 with TRBJ2-2; 7 nucleotides line up with TRBD1. V lost 5 bases to trimming and J lost 13 bases; unmatched junction nucleotides: 14. CDR1 and CDR2 from the germline V gene are SGDLS and YYNGEE. This CDR3 has 14 residues. DNA for the CDR3: TGTGCCAGCAGTGGGACAGCGGCTGACGGCAGGCTGTTTTTT. It specifies CASSGTAADGRLFF.

V is TRBV27 and J is TRBJ1-1, with D unresolved. Germline V CDR1 and CDR2: MNHEY, SMNVEV (reference sequence). Deletions cut 3 bases from V and 4 bases from J, with 9 bases between. The CDR3 is made up of 13 amino acids. Here the CDR3 reads CASSFSVGTEAFF. As DNA, the CDR3 is TGTGCCAGCAGTTTTTCGGTTGGCACTGAAGCTTTCTTT.

The V call is TRBV11-3, the J call TRBJ2-3, with TRBD2 identical over 7 bases. The V gene's germline CDR1 is SGHNT and CDR2 YENEEA. J gave up 0 bases and V 0 bases, and 6 bases lay outside the gene matches. This CDR3 region has 17 residues. CDR3 loop: CASSLEGAGESTDTQYF. Here the CDR3 DNA reads TGTGCCAGCAGCTTAGAAGGGGCGGGGGAAAGCACAGATACGCAGTATTTT.

The chain is built from TRBV3-1 (or the pseudogene TRBV3-2) and TRBJ2-3, with a possible D match to TRBD2 (6 bases). The CDR3 is 15 residues long. Germline values: CDR1 LGHDT, CDR2 YNNKEL (reference sequence). With 1 base removed from V and 5 bases from J, the gap between germline ends came to 13 bases. The CDR3, as DNA: TGTGCCAGCAGCCAAGGCGGGATGCAGGGAGATACGCAGTATTTT. Protein sequence: CASSQGGMQGDTQYF.

The chain recombines TRBV2 with TRBJ2-7; 7 bases agree with TRBD1. The germline gives CDR1 SNHLY, CDR2 FYNNEI. With 5 bases clipped from V and 5 bases from J, the junction kept 15 bases outside the gene matches. The CDR3 has 16 amino acids. The CDR3 spells CASSQGQSRGPDEQYF. In DNA, the CDR3 is TGTGCCAGCAGTCAGGGACAGTCCCGGGGACCTGACGAGCAGTACTTC.

V usage is TRBV7-2 and J usage is TRBJ2-7; 8 nucleotides match TRBD2. The CDR3 is made up of 14 amino acids. With 4 bases clipped from V and 7 bases from J, the junction kept 9 bases outside the gene matches. The germline V gene has CDR1 SGHTA and CDR2 FQGNSA. The CDR3 is CASSSGLVVREQYF. The CDR3 DNA sequence: TGTGCCAGCAGCTCGGGACTAGTGGTGAGGGAGCAGTACTTC.

V and J are TRBV10-1 and TRBJ2-3, with 11 bases identical to TRBD2. The junction had 5 bases not matched to a gene; V was cut back by 4 bases and J by 5 bases. The CDR3 sequence is 15 residues long. CDR1 is WNHNN and CDR2 is SYGVQD in the germline V gene (reference sequence). The CDR3 region has the DNA TGCGCCAGCAGTGTAACTAGCGGGGGTGGAGATACGCAGTATTTT. Its protein is CASSVTSGGGDTQYF.

The rearrangement joins TRBV23-1 to TRBJ2-5, with 11 nucleotides matching TRBD1. TRBV23-1 is marked as an open reading frame, function uncertain. CDR3 length: 18 residues. The V and J ends lost 3 bases and 2 bases, in that order; junction bases with no gene match: 11. CDR3 DNA: TGCGCCAGCAGTCAGCAGGGGCAAGGGGACAGGGGGCAAGAGACCCAGTACTTC. Translated: CASSQQGQGDRGQETQYF.

The chain has TRBV7-3 and TRBJ2-3, with unresolved D. CDR3 length: 13 amino acids. In germline, CDR1 is SGHTA, CDR2 FQGTGA. V gave up 4 bases and J gave up 1 base, with 6 bases separating them. In nucleotides, the CDR3 is TGTGCCAGCAGCTCCGCGGGCACAGATACGCAGTATTTT. Amino acid sequence: CASSSAGTDTQYF.

This chain uses TRBV18 with TRBJ1-5; tentatively, D is TRBD1 (6 bases). The V end lost 5 bases, the J end lost 7 bases, and 15 bases lay between the germline ends. CDR3 length equals 14 residues. The germline V gene has CDR1 KGHSH and CDR2 LQKENI. CDR3 loop: CASSSSGEEQPQHF. CDR3 nucleotide sequence: TGTGCCAGCTCATCCTCAGGGGAAGAGCAGCCCCAGCATTTT.

The chain employs TRBV28 and TRBJ2-4, with D possibly matching TRBD1 (6 bases). V was pared by 1 base and J by 9 bases, with 19 bases between. Germline V gene data show CDR1 as MDHEN and CDR2 as SYDVKM. The CDR3 totals 16 residues. CDR3 loop: CASSLSDSSRYGIQYF. The DNA of the CDR3 is TGTGCCAGCAGTTTATCGGACAGTTCTAGGTACGGCATTCAGTACTTC. The variable domain in full, completed from reference TRBV28 and TRBJ2-4, reads DVKVTQSSRYLVKRTGEKVFLECVQDMDHENMFWYRQDPGLGLRLIYFSYDVKMKEKGDIPEGYSVSREKKERFSLILESASTNQTSMYLCASSLSDSSRYGIQYFGAGTRLSVL.

The chain carries TRBV2 and TRBJ2-4; TRBD2 matches at 9 bases. Germline CDR1 is SNHLY and CDR2 is FYNNEI. The CDR3 runs to 14 residues. Germline trimming cut 4 bases from V and 8 bases from J; bases unmatched to any gene: 6. CDR3: CASSGAGGPYIQYF. The CDR3 DNA reads as TGTGCCAGCAGTGGTGCGGGAGGGCCTTACATTCAGTACTTC.

The chain has TRBV9 and TRBJ1-1; no definite D call. With 1 base removed from V and 1 base from J, the gap between germline ends came to 17 bases. The V gene's germline CDR1 is SGDLS and CDR2 YYNGEE. CDR3 length equals 17 residues. CDR3 loop: CASSVLVPYEGNTEAFF. The CDR3 nucleotides are TGTGCCAGCAGCGTACTAGTCCCGTATGAAGGGAACACTGAAGCTTTCTTT.

This chain uses TRBV15 with TRBJ2-1; 8 nucleotides line up with TRBD2. V dropped 2 bases and J dropped 4; count of bases not matched to a gene: 7. Germline V lookup: CDR1 LNHNV, CDR2 YYDKDF (reference sequence). The CDR3 runs 16 residues. The CDR3 DNA sequence: TGTGCCACCAGCAGAAATCGGGAGGGGCAATACAATGAGCAGTTCTTC. Translation gives CATSRNREGQYNEQFF.